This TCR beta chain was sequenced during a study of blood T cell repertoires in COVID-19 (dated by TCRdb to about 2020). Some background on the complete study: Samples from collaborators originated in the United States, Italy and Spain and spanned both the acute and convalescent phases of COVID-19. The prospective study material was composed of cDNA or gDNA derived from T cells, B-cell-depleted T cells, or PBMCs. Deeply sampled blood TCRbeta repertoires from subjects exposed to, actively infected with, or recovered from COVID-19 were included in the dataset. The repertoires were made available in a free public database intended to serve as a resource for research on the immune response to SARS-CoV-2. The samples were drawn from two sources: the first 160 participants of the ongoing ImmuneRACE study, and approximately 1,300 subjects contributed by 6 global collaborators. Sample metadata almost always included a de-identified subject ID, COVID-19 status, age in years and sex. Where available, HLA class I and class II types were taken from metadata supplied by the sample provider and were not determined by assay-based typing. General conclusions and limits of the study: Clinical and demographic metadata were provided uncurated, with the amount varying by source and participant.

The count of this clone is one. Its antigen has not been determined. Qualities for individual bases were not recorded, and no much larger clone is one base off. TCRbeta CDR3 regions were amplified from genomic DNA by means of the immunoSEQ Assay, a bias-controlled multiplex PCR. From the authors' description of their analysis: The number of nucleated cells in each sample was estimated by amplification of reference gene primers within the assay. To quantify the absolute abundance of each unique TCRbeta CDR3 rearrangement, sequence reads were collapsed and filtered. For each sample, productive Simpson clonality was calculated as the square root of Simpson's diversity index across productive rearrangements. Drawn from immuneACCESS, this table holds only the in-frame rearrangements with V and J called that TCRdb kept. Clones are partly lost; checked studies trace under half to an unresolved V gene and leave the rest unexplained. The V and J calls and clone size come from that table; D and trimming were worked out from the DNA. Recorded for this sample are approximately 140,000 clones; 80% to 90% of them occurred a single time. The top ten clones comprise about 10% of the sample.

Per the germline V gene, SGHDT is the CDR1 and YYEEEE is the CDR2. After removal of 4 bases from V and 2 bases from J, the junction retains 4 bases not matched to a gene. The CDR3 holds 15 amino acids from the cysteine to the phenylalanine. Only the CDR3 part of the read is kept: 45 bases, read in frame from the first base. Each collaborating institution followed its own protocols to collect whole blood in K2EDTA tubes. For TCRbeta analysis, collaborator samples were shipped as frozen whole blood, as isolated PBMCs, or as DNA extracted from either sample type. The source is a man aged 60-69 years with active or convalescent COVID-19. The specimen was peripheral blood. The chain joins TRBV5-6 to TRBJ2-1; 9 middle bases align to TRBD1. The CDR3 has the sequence CASSQGQGTYNEQFF. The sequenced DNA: TGTGCCAGCAGCCAAGGACAGGGGACCTACAATGAGCAGTTCTTC.